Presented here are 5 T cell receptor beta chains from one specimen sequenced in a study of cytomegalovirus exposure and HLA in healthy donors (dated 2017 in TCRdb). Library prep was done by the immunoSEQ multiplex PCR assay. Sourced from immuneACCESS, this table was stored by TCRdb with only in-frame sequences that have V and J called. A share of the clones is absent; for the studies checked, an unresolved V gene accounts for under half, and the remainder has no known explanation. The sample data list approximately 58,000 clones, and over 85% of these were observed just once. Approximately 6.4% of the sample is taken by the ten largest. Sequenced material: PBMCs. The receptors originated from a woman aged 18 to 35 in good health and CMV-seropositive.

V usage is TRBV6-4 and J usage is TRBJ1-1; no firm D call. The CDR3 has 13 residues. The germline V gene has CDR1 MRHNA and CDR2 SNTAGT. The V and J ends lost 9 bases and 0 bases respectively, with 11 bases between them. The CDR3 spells CASCREVNTEAFF. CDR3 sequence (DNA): TGTGCCAGTTGCCGGGAGGTGAACACTGAAGCTTTCTTT.

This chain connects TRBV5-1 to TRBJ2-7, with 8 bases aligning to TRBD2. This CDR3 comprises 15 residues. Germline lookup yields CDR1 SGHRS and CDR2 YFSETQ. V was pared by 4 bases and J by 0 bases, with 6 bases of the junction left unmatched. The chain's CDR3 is CASSVLGGDSYEQYF. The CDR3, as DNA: TGCGCCAGCAGCGTGCTCGGGGGGGACTCCTACGAGCAGTACTTC.

The CDR3 coding sequence is TGTGCCAGCAGCCAAGAGGATGGACAGGGGAGGGAAAAACTGTTTTTT. Its protein product is CASSQEDGQGREKLFF. This chain connects TRBV4-2 to TRBJ1-4; 9 bases fit TRBD1. The CDR3 runs 16 residues. Germline CDR1 LGHNA, CDR2 YNFKEQ. The V gene end was trimmed by 0 bases and the J gene end by 8 bases; junction bases not matched to a gene: 7.

The CDR3 protein is CASSLVTGHSYEQYF. In DNA, the CDR3 is TGTGCCAGCAGTCTCGTGACAGGGCATTCCTACGAGCAGTACTTC. The chain combines TRBV7-2 with TRBJ2-7; 7 bases map to TRBD1. Germline V gene lookup returns CDR1 SGHTA and CDR2 FQGNSA. There are 15 residues in the CDR3. The trim removed 6 bases at V and 1 base at J, leaving 9 bases unmatched.

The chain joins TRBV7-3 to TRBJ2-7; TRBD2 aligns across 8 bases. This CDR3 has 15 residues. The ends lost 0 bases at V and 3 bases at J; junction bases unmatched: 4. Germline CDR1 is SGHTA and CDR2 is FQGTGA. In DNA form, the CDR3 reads TGTGCCAGCAGCTTAACCTCTAGCGGGCTCTACGAGCAGTACTTC. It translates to CASSLTSSGLYEQYF.